The clone carrying this T cell receptor beta chain was seen at least ten times. This CDR3 is 14 amino acids long. The J segment lost 6 bases and the V segment lost 4 bases, leaving 10 bases of the junction unmatched. The germline CDR1 and CDR2 sequences are SGDLS and YYNGEE. The data belong to a study of T cells after yellow fever vaccination. TCRdb redid the calling of the 5' RACE reads with MiXCR, one entry per CDR3 protein. This sample carries tens of thousands of distinct CDR3 sequences, about 7% of them seen once, and the ten largest clones take about 40%. This TCR was recovered from a man younger than 30 who received the YFV17D yellow fever vaccine. Source: CD8+ T cells sorted from PBMCs, taken around 45 days after the first yellow fever vaccination. The chain joins TRBV9 to TRBJ2-7, with 7 bases fitting TRBD2. The CDR3 is CASSPRDYQVEQYF. CDR3 DNA: TGTGCCAGCAGCCCCCGGGACTACCAGGTCGAGCAGTACTTC.